The 25 T cell receptor beta chains below come from one sample, sequenced in a study of blood T cell repertoires in COVID-19. Using immunoSEQ multiplex PCR, the repertoire was profiled, and TCRdb retains in-frame clones only, with some absent. Counted here are a few hundred thousand clones, 70% to 90% occurring once; the ten biggest clones make up over 8%. The sequencing sample was made of peripheral blood. These TCRs come from a young man with active or convalescent COVID-19.

The genes are TRBV23-1 and TRBJ1-3, with 7 bases fitting TRBD1. TRBV23-1 is noted as an ORF with a role that remains uncertain. V dropped 5 bases and J dropped 4; count of bases not matched to a gene: 5. The CDR3 runs 14 residues. The chain's CDR3 is CASSGGTAGNTIYF. The CDR3 DNA reads as TGCGCCAGCAGTGGGGGGACAGCCGGAAACACCATATATTTT.

The chain couples TRBV7-2 to TRBJ1-2; D might be TRBD1 (5 bases). Between the trimmed V and J ends, which lost 10 bases and 8 bases, there was a span of 14 bases. CDR1 SGHTA and CDR2 FQGNSA come from the germline V gene. The CDR3 is 11 amino acids. The CDR3 nucleotides are TGTGCCACCCCAGGGTTCTGGGGCTACACCTTC. Protein product: CATPGFWGYTF.

This rearrangement joins TRBV11-3 to TRBJ1-2; 9 bases match TRBD1. V shed 9 bases and J 7 bases; nucleotides not matched to a gene: 3. Germline V lookup: CDR1 SGHNT, CDR2 YENEEA. The CDR3 has 11 residues. CDR3 residues: CARTGGSGYTF. The CDR3 nucleotides are TGTGCCAGGACAGGGGGTTCTGGCTACACCTTC.

The chain employs TRBV18 and TRBJ1-5; tentative D call: TRBD1 (6 bases). V dropped 3 bases and J dropped 5 bases, with 11 bases sitting between them. Germline values: CDR1 KGHSH, CDR2 LQKENI. This CDR3 is 14 amino acids long. The CDR3 DNA follows: TGTGCCAGCTCACCCCAGGGGCCTGATCAGCCCCAGCATTTT. Protein sequence: CASSPQGPDQPQHF.

CDR3 loop: CASSGDSYEQYF. The CDR3 nucleotides are TGTGCCAGCAGCGGGGACTCCTACGAGCAGTACTTC. V usage is TRBV6-6 and J usage is TRBJ2-7; possibly TRBD2 for D (5 bases). Germline CDR1 reads MNHNY; CDR2 reads SVGAGI (reference sequence). Trimming left V 6 bases short and J 0 bases short, with 6 bases between. This CDR3 comprises 12 residues.

This clone was found once. This chain connects TRBV18 to TRBJ2-5; 7 nucleotides agree with TRBD1. The V and J ends lost 0 bases and 4 bases, in that order; junction bases with no gene match: 8. This CDR3 region has 16 residues. CDR1 KGHSH and CDR2 LQKENI come from the germline V gene. For the CDR3, the DNA is TGTGCCAGCTCACCACCCGAGGGGGCCCCACCAGAGACCCAGTACTTC. It is translated as CASSPPEGAPPETQYF.

The V gene is TRBV21-1, the J gene TRBJ2-7; the table's D call, TRBD1, was not checked against the DNA. TRBV21-1 is a documented pseudogene. This CDR3 is built from 13 residues. CDR3 loop: CASSPHHSYEQYF. The DNA for the CDR3 is TGTGCCAGCAGCCCACACCACTCCTACGAGCAGTACTTC.

V usage is TRBV7-9 and J usage is TRBJ2-5; D remains ambiguous. Germline V gives CDR1 SEHNR, CDR2 FQNEAQ (reference sequence). V was trimmed by 2 bases and J by 5 bases, leaving 6 bases between them. This CDR3 is 12 amino acids long. The DNA of the CDR3 is TGTGCCAGCAGCTTATCCGGGGAGACCCAGTACTTC. Amino acids: CASSLSGETQYF.

The gene calls are TRBV9 and TRBJ2-3; 8 bases fit TRBD2. V dropped 0 bases and J dropped 4; count of bases not matched to a gene: 7. Germline values: CDR1 SGDLS, CDR2 YYNGEE. This CDR3 has 16 residues. The CDR3 bases are TGTGCCAGCAGCGTAGGGTCGGGGGGGCAGGCAGATACGCAGTATTTT. It is translated as CASSVGSGGQADTQYF.

This rearrangement joins TRBV3-1 (or the pseudogene TRBV3-2) to TRBJ1-4; possible D gene TRBD1, 5 bases. Germline values: CDR1 LGHDT, CDR2 YNNKEL (reference sequence). Trimming cost V 4 bases and J 8 bases, with 11 bases left between them. The length of the CDR3 is 13 residues. The CDR3 loop is CASSPGQDEKLFF. The CDR3 coding sequence is TGTGCCAGCAGCCCCGGACAAGACGAAAAACTGTTTTTT.

This clone showed up just once. The rearrangement uses TRBV18 and TRBJ1-6; D is possibly TRBD1 (5 bases). Between the trimmed V and J ends, which lost 2 bases and 11 bases, there was a span of 16 bases. The germline V gene encodes CDR1 KGHSH and CDR2 LQKENI. The length of the CDR3 is 15 residues. The CDR3 reads CASSPIGQGLAPLHF. The DNA for the CDR3 is TGTGCCAGCTCACCAATAGGCCAGGGACTCGCACCCCTCCACTTT.

The V gene is TRBV7-2, the J gene TRBJ2-1; D is possibly TRBD2 (6 bases). This CDR3 region has 15 residues. Germline assignment: CDR1 SGHTA and CDR2 FQGNSA. V lost 8 bases to trimming and J lost 0 bases, with 14 bases between them. In DNA form, the CDR3 reads TGTGCCAGCGGGACGGCGGGGAGCTCCTACAATGAGCAGTTCTTC. Amino acids: CASGTAGSSYNEQFF. The full variable domain, with the rest looked up from reference TRBV7-2 and TRBJ2-1, is GAGVSQSPSNKVTEKGKDVELRCDPISGHTALYWYRQSLGQGLEFLIYFQGNSAPDKSGLPSDRFSAERTGGSVSTLTIQRTQQEDSAVYLCASGTAGSSYNEQFFGPGTRLTVL.

The chain carries TRBV28 and TRBJ2-7, with TRBD1 identical over 11 bases. V gave up 5 bases and J gave up 2 bases; unmatched junction bases: 5. Germline V lookup: CDR1 MDHEN, CDR2 SYDVKM. The CDR3 length is 15 residues. The CDR3 reads CASSDPGQGAYEQYF. DNA of the CDR3: TGTGCCAGCAGTGATCCGGGACAGGGGGCCTACGAGCAGTACTTC.

This clone was recorded once. This rearrangement joins TRBV3-1 (or the pseudogene TRBV3-2) to TRBJ2-7; D not certain. The CDR3 spans 16 residues. Germline CDR1 LGHDT, CDR2 YNNKEL (reference sequence). Deletions cut 1 base from V and 1 base from J, with 14 bases between. The DNA of the CDR3 is TGTGCCAGCAGCCAAGGGCCGGGTGACTTTTCCTACGAGCAGTACTTC. Translated: CASSQGPGDFSYEQYF.

CDR3 in DNA: TGCAGCGTTACCCTCCCAGTGGTTGGCTACACCTTC. The encoded protein is CSVTLPVVGYTF. This rearrangement joins TRBV29-1 to TRBJ1-2; D gene uncertain. V lost 5 bases to trimming and J lost 7 bases, with 14 bases between them. CDR3 size: 12 residues. CDR1 is SQVTM and CDR2 is ANQGSEA in the germline V gene.

This rearrangement joins TRBV19 to TRBJ1-1, with D perhaps matching TRBD1 (6 bases). The length of the CDR3 is 13 residues. V lost 5 bases and J lost 5, with 12 bases in between. Germline loops: CDR1 LNHDA, CDR2 SQIVND (reference sequence). The DNA of the CDR3 is TGTGCCAGTAGTCGGGGGGCAGGGACTGAAGCTTTCTTT. Protein: CASSRGAGTEAFF. The entire variable domain, with the rest obtained from reference TRBV19 and TRBJ1-1, is as follows: DGGITQSPKYLFRKEGQNVTLSCEQNLNHDAMYWYRQDPGQGLRLIYYSQIVNDFQKGDIAEGYSVSREKKESFPLTVTSAQKNPTAFYLCASSRGAGTEAFFGQGTRLTVV.

In its sample, this clone was seen once. The chain couples TRBV19 to TRBJ2-7; 7 bases are shared with TRBD1. Germline lookup yields CDR1 LNHDA and CDR2 SQIVND (reference sequence). Unmatched junction bases numbered 8, after V lost 6 bases and J lost 0 bases. The CDR3 is 15 residues long. CDR3 in amino acids: CASRIQTGSSYEQYF. For the CDR3, the DNA is TGTGCCAGTAGGATCCAGACAGGGAGCTCCTACGAGCAGTACTTC.

CDR3: CASSYSMDRIYEQYF. The CDR3, as DNA: TGTGCCAGCAGTTACTCGATGGACAGGATCTACGAGCAGTACTTC. The V gene is TRBV6-5, the J gene TRBJ2-7, with 7 bases fitting TRBD1. Germline CDR1 reads MNHEY; CDR2 reads SVGAGI. This CDR3 contains 15 residues. The trim removed 0 bases at V and 3 bases at J, leaving 5 bases unmatched.

The rearrangement uses TRBV25-1 and TRBJ2-3; 9 bases agree with TRBD2. The ends lost 2 bases at V and 2 bases at J; junction bases unmatched: 8. Germline V CDR1 and CDR2: MGHDK, SYGVNS. The CDR3 is made up of 17 amino acids. CDR3: CASSEQSAGGNTDTQYF. Here the CDR3 DNA reads TGTGCCAGCAGTGAACAGTCCGCGGGGGGGAACACAGATACGCAGTATTTT.

The genes are TRBV12-1 and TRBJ2-3; the table names TRBD2, a call not compared with the DNA. TRBV12-1 is an annotated pseudogene. The CDR3 is made up of 16 amino acids. As DNA, the CDR3 is TGTGCCAGCAGCCATCCGGGGAGGGGGGTCACAGATACGCAGTATTTT. Translating it yields CASSHPGRGVTDTQYF.

As DNA, the CDR3 is TGCGCCAGCAGCCAAGATCTGGGGCACCCAAAGAACACTGAAGCTTTCTTT. It is translated as CASSQDLGHPKNTEAFF. The chain uses TRBV4-3 and TRBJ1-1; D possibly corresponds to TRBD1 (5 bases). Per germline, CDR1 LGHNA and CDR2 YSLEER. CDR3 size: 17 residues. V lost 0 bases and J lost 1, with 15 bases in between.

The chain couples TRBV6-6 to TRBJ1-5; a weak D match, TRBD1 (5 bases). The germline V gene has CDR1 MNHNY and CDR2 SVGAGI (reference sequence). Trimming shortened V by 5 bases and J by 3 bases, and 11 bases separated the two germline ends. The CDR3 loop spans 14 amino acids. The CDR3 bases are TGTGCCAGCAGTCCCCAGGGATACAATCAGCCCCAGCATTTT. Protein sequence: CASSPQGYNQPQHF.

The rearrangement uses TRBV5-4 and TRBJ1-1; D is uncertain. The CDR3 extends over 15 amino acids. Germline V CDR1 and CDR2: SGHNT, YYREEE (reference sequence). V was cut by 0 bases and J by 0 bases, with 9 bases left in between. The DNA for the CDR3 is TGTGCCAGCAGCTTGGATCAGGCGCTGAACACTGAAGCTTTCTTT. Its protein is CASSLDQALNTEAFF.

The V gene is TRBV12-5, the J gene TRBJ2-2; D is perhaps TRBD1 (5 bases). Germline-derived CDR1 and CDR2 are LGHNT and FRNRAP. This CDR3 spans 20 amino acids. Trimming cost V 3 bases and J 6 bases, with 29 bases left between them. The CDR3 bases are TGTGCTAGTGGTTTCCTCCTCGAGACCAGGGTTATCTTTTTCCCCGGGGAGCTGTTTTTT. Protein product: CASGFLLETRVIFFPGELFF. The whole variable domain, filled in from reference TRBV12-5 and TRBJ2-2, reads DARVTQTPRHKVTEMGQEVTMRCQPILGHNTVFWYRQTMMQGLELLAYFRNRAPLDDSGMPKDRFSAEMPDATLATLKIQPSEPRDSAVYFCASGFLLETRVIFFPGELFFGEGSRLTVL.

V and J are TRBV5-4 and TRBJ2-2, with D hard to call. This CDR3 comprises 14 residues. Per germline, CDR1 SGHNT and CDR2 YYREEE (reference sequence). Between the trimmed V and J ends, which lost 0 bases and 1 base, there was a span of 4 bases. The DNA for the CDR3 is TGTGCCAGCAGCTTGGCGGGGAACACCGGGGAGCTGTTTTTT. This codes for CASSLAGNTGELFF.